A selection of T cell receptor beta chains follows, all from one sample in a study of OX40 agonist ivuxolimab in advanced cancers. Sequencing used immunoSEQ multiplex PCR; TCRdb keeps in-frame clones, though not all of them. Of about 51,000 clones listed, 80% to 85% are singletons. The specimen comprised CD4+ or CD8+ T cells sorted from blood, sampled in a trial of the OX40 agonist ivuxolimab. Source of these receptors: an adult with an advanced solid tumor such as melanoma, head and neck, liver or kidney cancer. CDR3s include the opening cysteine and the closing phenylalanine or tryptophan. The order of the fields is clone size, J gene, V gene, CDR3 protein. The size of a clone is reported for some rows only, either as once, few or many, or as a class for expanded clones.

NA,TRBJ1-1,TRBV15,CATSRDQQITEAFF
NA,TRBJ1-6,TRBV6-6,CASRTEVNSPLHF
NA,TRBJ2-5,TRBV18,CASSPQPGTEETQYF
NA,TRBJ2-3,TRBV18,CASSPSGMGKDTQYF
once,TRBJ2-3,TRBV2,CASSEGREGTQYF
NA,TRBJ2-2,TRBV5-1,CASSLGRANTGELFF
NA,TRBJ1-2,TRBV11-2,CASSLDRSAIYGYTF
NA,TRBJ2-5,TRBV5-4,CASSAGLAGGYFQETQYF
NA,TRBJ2-7,TRBV5-1,CASSVGPGGGEQYF
NA,TRBJ1-2,TRBV25-1,CASSDRDRGRGYTF
NA,TRBJ1-4,TRBV2,CASRGIGEKLFF
NA,TRBJ1-2,TRBV6-5,CASSYQGAYGYTF
NA,TRBJ2-1,TRBV29-1,CSVRVGGDDYNEQFF
few,TRBJ2-1,TRBV27,CASTPAGRWNEQFF
NA,TRBJ2-2,TRBV5-8,CASSPGTGGPLRNTGELFF
NA,TRBJ1-4,TRBV5-1,CASSLGTAPGEKLFF
NA,TRBJ2-5,TRBV2,CASIPGTGLGPETQYF
NA,TRBJ1-5,TRBV9,CASSGGGGYGNQPQHF
NA,TRBJ1-1,TRBV6-1,CASSGGFRGLQNTEAFF
once,TRBJ1-2,TRBV28,CASSLSYGYTF
NA,TRBJ1-5,TRBV19,CASSKANSNQPQHF
NA,TRBJ1-6,TRBV5-1,CASSLFTTGVGNSPLHF
NA,TRBJ2-3,TRBV5-4,CASSLFGHDEDTQYF
NA,TRBJ1-3,TRBV5-6,CASSFPRAGNTIYF
NA,TRBJ2-3,TRBV9,CASSGAGSSTDTQYF
NA,TRBJ1-1,TRBV5-1,CASSRDRWDTEAFF
NA,TRBJ1-3,TRBV21-1,CASGYPVRDTGNTIYF
once,TRBJ2-5,TRBV5-4,CASSLAFGGRETQYF
few,TRBJ1-5,TRBV5-1,CASSLGHGQPQHF
NA,TRBJ1-5,TRBV4-1,CASSQDRRAIQPQHF
NA,TRBJ1-4,TRBV5-4,CASSEQGATNEKLFF
few,TRBJ2-5,TRBV4-3,CASSQEDRRETQYF
NA,TRBJ2-7,TRBV29-1,CSVEDSWGYEQYF
NA,TRBJ2-7,TRBV27,CASSLSLASGAIRLDEQYF
NA,TRBJ2-5,TRBV18,CASSPPVQETQYF